What follows are 31 T cell receptor beta chains derived from one specimen sequenced in a study of OX40 agonist ivuxolimab in advanced cancers. TCRdb keeps only in-frame clones here, not all; method: immunoSEQ multiplex PCR. Among roughly 83,000 clones listed, about 90% were seen once. Sequencing was performed on CD4+ or CD8+ T cells sorted from blood, taken in a trial of the OX40 agonist ivuxolimab. All receptors derive from an adult with an advanced solid tumor such as melanoma, head and neck, liver or kidney cancer.

The V call is TRBV6-6, the J call TRBJ1-1, with 7 bases lining up with TRBD1. The V and J ends lost 7 bases and 1 base, in that order; junction bases with no gene match: 3. This CDR3 contains 13 residues. CDR1 and CDR2 (germline): MNHNY, SVGAGI (reference sequence). The CDR3 here is CASNTGENTEAFF. The CDR3 DNA reads as TGTGCCAGCAATACAGGGGAGAACACTGAAGCTTTCTTT.

The rearrangement uses TRBV5-4 and TRBJ2-7, with D perhaps matching TRBD2 (6 bases). The CDR3 is made up of 14 amino acids. Germline CDR1 and CDR2: SGHNT and YYREEE (reference sequence). V shed 4 bases and J shed 1 base, with 12 bases lying between them. The CDR3 region has the DNA TGTGCCAGCAGCCTCAGTCGGGGGTCCTACGAGCAGTACTTC. Amino acids: CASSLSRGSYEQYF.

The V gene is TRBV15, the J gene TRBJ1-5; unclear D gene. Per the germline V gene, CDR1 is LNHNV and CDR2 is YYDKDF (reference sequence). V lost 1 base and J lost 2, with 9 bases in between. The CDR3 runs to 15 residues. CDR3 DNA sequence: TGTGCCACCAGCAGAGTGGGAAGAGGCAATCAGCCCCAGCATTTT. Its protein product is CATSRVGRGNQPQHF.

V gene TRBV9 combines with J gene TRBJ1-5; the D gene is possibly TRBD1 (6 bases). The germline gives CDR1 SGDLS, CDR2 YYNGEE. The CDR3 length is 13 residues. The ends were cut back, 3 bases at V and 5 bases at J, with 9 bases in the middle. Written as DNA, the CDR3 is TGTGCCAGCAGCGAAGGGGGGTATCAGCCCCAGCATTTT. Its protein is CASSEGGYQPQHF.

V gene TRBV28 combines with J gene TRBJ1-5, with D tentatively TRBD1 (5 bases). CDR3 size: 12 residues. Trimming removed 6 bases from V and 11 bases from J, with 14 bases in between. Germline CDR1 and CDR2: MDHEN and SYDVKM. Here the CDR3 reads CASRGEGETQHF. Written as DNA, the CDR3 is TGTGCCAGCAGAGGGGAGGGTGAAACCCAGCATTTT.

This chain connects TRBV30 to TRBJ2-1; no reliable D call. This CDR3 contains 12 residues. V dropped 2 bases and J dropped 9 bases, with 11 bases sitting between them. Per germline, CDR1 GTSNPN and CDR2 SVGIG (reference sequence). CDR3 residues: CAWSRFSGEQFF. CDR3 DNA: TGTGCCTGGAGTCGGTTTTCGGGTGAGCAGTTCTTC.

The V gene is TRBV6-1, the J gene TRBJ2-2, with 8 positions matching TRBD1. The CDR3 loop spans 15 amino acids. CDR1 is MNHNS, CDR2 SASEGT, per germline. Trimming cost V 3 bases and J 6 bases; bases outside gene matches: 6. The CDR3 sequence is CASSDRGRNSGELFF. The CDR3 DNA reads TGTGCCAGCAGTGACAGGGGGCGGAATTCCGGGGAGCTGTTTTTT.

The chain employs TRBV19 and TRBJ1-5; D perhaps matches TRBD1 (6 bases). Germline assignment: CDR1 LNHDA and CDR2 SQIVND (reference sequence). The CDR3 has 16 residues. V lost 1 base and J lost 5, with 15 bases in between. The CDR3 reads CASSIVRGVYDQPQHF. DNA of the CDR3: TGTGCCAGTAGTATAGTCAGGGGAGTGTATGATCAGCCCCAGCATTTT. Filled out from reference TRBV19 and TRBJ1-5, the complete variable domain reads DGGITQSPKYLFRKEGQNVTLSCEQNLNHDAMYWYRQDPGQGLRLIYYSQIVNDFQKGDIAEGYSVSREKKESFPLTVTSAQKNPTAFYLCASSIVRGVYDQPQHFGDGTRLSIL.

The chain combines TRBV9 with TRBJ1-1, with TRBD1 matching 10 bases. V was pared by 3 bases and J by 6 bases, with 8 bases of the junction left unmatched. Germline V CDR1 and CDR2: SGDLS, YYNGEE. The CDR3 length is 15 residues. The CDR3 nucleotides are TGTGCCAGCAGCGCTCGACAGGGGGCTATTGCTGAAGCTTTCTTT. Translating gives CASSARQGAIAEAFF.

This clone is a singleton in its sample. The chain is built from TRBV4-1 and TRBJ2-1; 8 bases line up with TRBD2. CDR1 MGHRA and CDR2 YSYEKL come from the germline V gene. The CDR3 is 17 amino acids. V dropped 1 base and J dropped 6; count of bases not matched to a gene: 11. CDR3 in DNA: TGCGCCAGCAGCCAAGTCTCGTTACGGGAGGGTTCCAATGAGCAGTTCTTC. Translating gives CASSQVSLREGSNEQFF.

This sequence joins TRBV28 and TRBJ2-7; 9 nucleotides match TRBD1. Trimming removed 5 bases from V and 3 bases from J; junction bases left unmatched: 5. The length of the CDR3 is 14 residues. CDR1 MDHEN and CDR2 SYDVKM come from the germline V gene. The CDR3 sequence: CASSRGTGFYEQYF. For the CDR3, the DNA is TGTGCCAGCAGTAGGGGGACAGGGTTCTACGAGCAGTACTTC.

The rearrangement uses TRBV13 and TRBJ2-1, with D unresolved. From germline, CDR1 is PRHDT and CDR2 FYEKMQ (reference sequence). CDR3 length equals 11 residues. Trimming shortened V by 3 bases and J by 5 bases, and 2 bases separated the two germline ends. The CDR3 coding sequence is TGTGCCAGCAGCTTGAACAATGAGCAGTTCTTC. Amino acid sequence: CASSLNNEQFF.

This clone was observed a few times. The chain joins TRBV4-2 to TRBJ2-2; no definite D call. This CDR3 contains 12 residues. Germline CDR1 LGHNA, CDR2 YNFKEQ. V lost 5 bases, J lost 1 base, and 2 bases lay in between. The CDR3 here is CASSVNTGELFF. In DNA, the CDR3 is TGTGCCAGCAGCGTGAACACCGGGGAGCTGTTTTTT.

This rearrangement joins TRBV2 to TRBJ2-3; D may correspond to TRBD1 or TRBD2 (5 bases each). This CDR3 is 14 amino acids long. CDR1 and CDR2 from the germline V gene are SNHLY and FYNNEI. Trimming took 8 bases from V and 0 from J, leaving 12 bases between them. The CDR3, as DNA: TGTGCCAGCCCTGAGGGGATTAGCACAGATACGCAGTATTTT. Translating it yields CASPEGISTDTQYF.

This clone turned up a few times. The CDR3 loop is CASSPDNSPEAFF. The CDR3 coding sequence is TGTGCCAGCAGCCCTGATAACAGTCCTGAAGCTTTCTTT. This chain links TRBV9 with TRBJ1-1; D gene unclear. The germline CDR1 and CDR2 sequences are SGDLS and YYNGEE. Trimming removed 4 bases from V and 6 bases from J, with 13 bases in between. This CDR3 has 13 residues.

The genes are TRBV19 and TRBJ1-1, with D perhaps TRBD1 (5 bases). Trimming removed 6 bases at V and 6 bases at J, with 20 bases between. This CDR3 has 15 residues. The germline V gene has CDR1 LNHDA and CDR2 SQIVND (reference sequence). The CDR3 region is CASSDFPGMAPEAFF. The CDR3 DNA follows: TGTGCCAGTAGCGACTTTCCAGGGATGGCTCCTGAAGCTTTCTTT.

Only a few counts were recorded for this clone. This chain joins TRBV6-1 and TRBJ1-5; D gene ambiguous. Germline V gene data show CDR1 as MNHNS and CDR2 as SASEGT. This CDR3 is 13 amino acids long. V was cut by 4 bases and J by 4 bases, with 8 bases left in between. The chain's CDR3 is CASSGRVNQPQHF. DNA for the CDR3: TGTGCCAGCAGTGGCCGAGTAAATCAGCCCCAGCATTTT.

This clone was counted once. The same CDR3 is also encoded by other DNA sequences in this sample. The gene calls are TRBV30 and TRBJ1-1, with D hard to call. V was cut by 0 bases and J by 4 bases, with 9 bases left in between. The CDR3 is 13 residues long. CDR1 and CDR2 from the germline V gene are GTSNPN and SVGIG (reference sequence). CDR3 coding DNA: TGTGCCTGGAGTGTACTGGGTGGCACTGAAGCTTTCTTT. This encodes CAWSVLGGTEAFF.

This clone has only one observation. The CDR3 loop reads CASSLSAGVNYNEQFF. The CDR3 DNA reads TGTGCCAGCAGTTTAAGCGCCGGGGTAAACTACAATGAGCAGTTCTTC. The chain carries TRBV28 and TRBJ2-1, with D possibly TRBD2 on 5 matching bases. Germline lookup yields CDR1 MDHEN and CDR2 SYDVKM. The V end was cut by 2 bases, the J end by 3 bases, with 14 bases between. This CDR3 region has 16 residues.

The chain is built from TRBV5-5 and TRBJ2-3; no clear D gene. This CDR3 spans 12 amino acids. The germline CDR1 and CDR2 sequences are SGHKS and YYEKEE (reference sequence). The ends were cut back, 2 bases at V and 4 bases at J, with 5 bases in the middle. The CDR3, as DNA: TGTGCCAGCAGCTTCATCGCAGATACGCAGTATTTT. Its translation is CASSFIADTQYF.

The chain is built from TRBV28 and TRBJ1-2, with D possibly TRBD1 on 6 matching bases. The germline V gene has CDR1 MDHEN and CDR2 SYDVKM. This CDR3 contains 15 residues. V shed 3 bases and J shed 3 bases, with 14 bases lying between them. The chain's CDR3 is CASSFLQGTYYGYTF. Here the CDR3 DNA reads TGTGCCAGCAGTTTTCTACAGGGCACATACTATGGCTACACCTTC.

V gene TRBV6-5 combines with J gene TRBJ1-5; no firm D call. The V end was cut by 2 bases, the J end by 5 bases, with 10 bases between. Germline loops: CDR1 MNHEY, CDR2 SVGAGI. CDR3 length: 14 amino acids. The CDR3 region is CASSYNSPDQPQHF. The CDR3 DNA reads as TGTGCCAGCAGTTACAATTCCCCTGATCAGCCCCAGCATTTT.

With regard to this clone: Other DNA sequences in the sample encode the same CDR3. The chain carries TRBV27 and TRBJ1-5, with D perhaps matching TRBD1 (5 bases). Germline loops: CDR1 MNHEY, CDR2 SMNVEV (reference sequence). The CDR3 loop spans 14 amino acids. Trimming removed 2 bases at V and 1 base at J, with 6 bases between. CDR3: CASSLRDSNQPQHF. The CDR3 DNA reads TGTGCCAGCAGTTTAAGGGACAGCAATCAGCCCCAGCATTTT.

The J gene is TRBJ1-5, the V gene TRBV4-1; weak D call: TRBD1 (5 bases). The germline V gene encodes CDR1 MGHRA and CDR2 YSYEKL. The CDR3 totals 16 residues. Trimming took 3 bases from V and 6 from J, leaving 18 bases between them. Here the CDR3 reads CASSQTGTVTLQPQHF. CDR3 coding DNA: TGCGCCAGCAGCCAGACCGGGACTGTTACTCTTCAGCCCCAGCATTTT.

The J gene is TRBJ2-1, the V gene TRBV27; 8 positions agree with TRBD2. The V gene's germline CDR1 is MNHEY and CDR2 SMNVEV (reference sequence). CDR3 length equals 15 residues. Trimming cost V 6 bases and J 2 bases; bases outside gene matches: 6. CDR3 amino acids: CASRRGELAYNEQFF. CDR3 nucleotide sequence: TGTGCCAGCAGGCGGGGGGAGCTAGCCTACAATGAGCAGTTCTTC.

V is TRBV19 and J is TRBJ1-5; no clear D. Trimming shortened V by 3 bases and J by 0 bases, and 12 bases separated the two germline ends. Germline-derived CDR1 and CDR2 are LNHDA and SQIVND (reference sequence). This CDR3 region has 16 residues. CDR3 protein: CASSIAGYYSNQPQHF. Here the CDR3 DNA reads TGTGCCAGTAGTATTGCAGGTTATTATAGCAATCAGCCCCAGCATTTT.

In regard to this clone: At the DNA level, this CDR3 is encoded by other sequences in the same sample as well. The rearrangement joins TRBV9 to TRBJ2-7; D gene unclear. Between the trimmed V and J ends, which lost 0 bases and 4 bases, there was a span of 11 bases. CDR3 length equals 14 residues. The germline CDR1 and CDR2 sequences are SGDLS and YYNGEE. The CDR3 protein is CASSVDDHSYEQYF. CDR3 in DNA: TGTGCCAGCAGCGTAGACGACCATTCTTACGAGCAGTACTTC.

This clone was detected once. The chain recombines TRBV19 with TRBJ2-4, with unresolved D. Germline values: CDR1 LNHDA, CDR2 SQIVND (reference sequence). The CDR3 runs 15 residues. V was clipped by 6 bases and J by 1 base, with 13 bases between them. The CDR3 DNA is TGTGCCAGTAGCCTATCGAATGGGGCCAAAAACATTCAGTACTTC. Encoded protein: CASSLSNGAKNIQYF.

The chain carries TRBV15 and TRBJ2-5, with TRBD2 matching 9 bases. V lost 1 base to trimming and J lost 3 bases; unmatched junction nucleotides: 9. The CDR3 runs 17 residues. Germline values: CDR1 LNHNV, CDR2 YYDKDF (reference sequence). The chain's CDR3 is CATSRGYDSGGKETQYF. CDR3 bases: TGTGCCACCAGCAGAGGTTATGATAGCGGGGGAAAAGAGACCCAGTACTTC. Variable domain in full (rest from reference TRBV15 and TRBJ2-5): DAMVIQNPRYQVTQFGKPVTLSCSQTLNHNVMYWYQQKSSQAPKLLFHYYDKDFNNEADTPDNFQSRRPNTSFCFLDIRSPGLGDTAMYLCATSRGYDSGGKETQYFGPGTRLLVL.

The DNA for the CDR3 is TGTGCCAGCAGTGTCGGGGGACCCTGGAGCTCCTACAATGAGCAGTTCTTC. Its protein is CASSVGGPWSSYNEQFF. The gene calls are TRBV2 and TRBJ2-1, with a possible D match to TRBD2 (6 bases). Trimming shortened V by 4 bases and J by 0 bases, and 16 bases separated the two germline ends. The germline V gene encodes CDR1 SNHLY and CDR2 FYNNEI. This CDR3 has 17 residues.

This clone was picked up a small number of times. The junction shows a germline mismatch at one end, possibly a read error. The chain uses TRBV4-2 and TRBJ2-1; 10 bases map to TRBD2. The CDR3 totals 16 residues. CDR1 LGHNA and CDR2 YNFKEQ come from the germline V gene. The CDR3 nucleotides are TGTGCCAGCAGCGAAGAGAGGACTAGCGGCTACAATGAGCAGTTCTTC. Translated: CASSEERTSGYNEQFF.